The subject of this entry is one T cell receptor beta chain. This entry is derived from a study of blood T cell repertoires in COVID-19. Source study methods: Amplification from reference gene primers served as the basis for estimated nucleated cell counts. The protocol was immunoSEQ multiplex PCR, while the TCRdb copy is restricted to in-frame clones and leaves out a portion. D and trimming were read from the DNA, whereas the V and J calls and clone size are those reported in that table. The sample has roughly 340,000 clones; more than 80% are singletons. The sequencing input was PBMCs or T cells enriched from blood (not recorded which). The clonotype originates from a man aged 18 to 30 who had recovered from COVID-19.

CDR3 nucleotides: TGTGCCAGCAGCTTAGTTCCCCGGGAGACCCAGTACTTC. Residues: CASSLVPRETQYF. V usage is TRBV11-2 and J usage is TRBJ2-5; D gene ambiguous. Germline CDR1 is SGHAT and CDR2 is FQNNGV. Trimming left V 1 base short and J 5 bases short, with 8 bases between. The length of the CDR3 is 13 residues.